Given below is one T cell receptor beta chain in context. This sample was included in a study of cytomegalovirus exposure and HLA in healthy donors. The PCR employed 60 Vbeta primers together with 13 Jbeta primers. Sequencing used immunoSEQ multiplex PCR; TCRdb keeps in-frame clones, though not all of them. The table records a few hundred thousand clones, 65% to 75% of them present only once. Germline-derived CDR1 and CDR2 are MNHEY and SMNVEV (reference sequence). V lost 8 bases, J lost 1 base, and 14 bases lay in between. CDR3 length: 14 residues. Material: PBMCs. This chain uses TRBV27 with TRBJ1-1; no clear D gene. The source of this sequence is a woman younger than 45 in good health and CMV-seronegative. Here the CDR3 DNA reads TGTGCCAGCCGGGCGGGCAATCCGAACACTGAAGCTTTCTTT. Its translation is CASRAGNPNTEAFF.